Reported below is one TCR beta chain. As processed by the authors: Amplification from reference gene primers served as the basis for estimated nucleated cell counts. Sequencing used immunoSEQ multiplex PCR; TCRdb keeps in-frame clones, though not all of them. V and J calls and clone size are given by that table; D and trimming were obtained from the DNA. The sample lists approximately 190,000 clones, about 88% seen once, with roughly 24% in the top ten. The sample belongs to a study of blood T cell repertoires in COVID-19. Study information: Cohort 3 donors counted as recovered after two negative PCRs, clearance, or resolved symptoms. Whether acute or convalescent, the COVID-19 samples came from the United States, Italy and Spain.

Germline V lookup: CDR1 WNHNN, CDR2 SYGVQD (reference sequence). The J segment lost 6 bases and the V segment lost 0 bases, leaving 7 bases of the junction unmatched. The CDR3 loop spans 16 amino acids. Assignment of participants to cohorts was predicated upon participant-reported clinical history. The clonotype was recovered from a woman between 35 and 50 years old in a cohort exposed to, infected with or recovered from COVID-19 (not recorded which). The sequenced material came from PBMCs or T cells enriched from blood (not recorded which). The V and J genes are TRBV10-1 and TRBJ2-1; 8 bases line up with TRBD2. The CDR3 sequence is CASSESGRGAANEQFF. Written as DNA, the CDR3 is TGCGCCAGCAGTGAGTCGGGGCGGGGGGCTGCCAATGAGCAGTTCTTC.